This T cell receptor beta chain was recorded in a study of shared clonotypes between healthy human individuals. An assay was performed, and its level was deep. Measured with immunoSEQ multiplex PCR; TCRdb has only the in-frame clones, and not every one. The sample holds about 490,000 clones, about 84% seen once. Study results and limitations: Clonotype sharing among donors was expected to depend on sequencing depth.

V lost 1 base and J lost 7, with 16 bases in between. The CDR3 is made up of 15 amino acids. CDR1 is PRHDT and CDR2 is FYEKMQ in the germline V gene (reference sequence). Concerning this clone itself: Antigen unknown.

What was sequenced was PBMCs. The origin of this receptor is a middle-aged woman in good health. Some clones in this sample may be carry-over from other donors' samples. The chain carries TRBV13 and TRBJ1-2, with D perhaps TRBD1 (5 bases). Here the CDR3 DNA reads TGTGCCAGCAGCTTAGAGACAGCCCGGTTCGGTGGCTACACCTTC. Its translation is CASSLETARFGGYTF.